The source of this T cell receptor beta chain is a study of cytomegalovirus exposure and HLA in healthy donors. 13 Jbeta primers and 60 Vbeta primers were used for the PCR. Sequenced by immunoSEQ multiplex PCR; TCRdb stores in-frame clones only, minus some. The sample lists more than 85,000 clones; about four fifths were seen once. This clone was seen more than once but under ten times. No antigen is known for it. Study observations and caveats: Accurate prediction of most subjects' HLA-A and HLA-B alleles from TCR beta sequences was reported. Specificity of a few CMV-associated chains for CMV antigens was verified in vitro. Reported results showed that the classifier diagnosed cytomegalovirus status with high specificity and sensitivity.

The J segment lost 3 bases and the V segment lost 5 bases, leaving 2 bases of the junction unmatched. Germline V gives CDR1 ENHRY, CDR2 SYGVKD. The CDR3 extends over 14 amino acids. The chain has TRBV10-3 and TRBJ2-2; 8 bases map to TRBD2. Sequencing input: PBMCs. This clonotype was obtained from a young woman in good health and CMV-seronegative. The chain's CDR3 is CAISRTSYTGELFF. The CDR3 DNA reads TGTGCCATCAGTCGGACTAGCTACACCGGGGAGCTGTTTTTT.